This TCR beta chain appears in the sequencing data of a study of blood T cell repertoires in COVID-19. Overall study: Acute-phase and convalescent COVID-19 samples originated in the United States, Italy and Spain. Sources were T cells, B-cell-depleted T cells, or PBMCs; the material itself was cDNA or gDNA.

V lost 4 bases, J lost 0 bases, and 4 bases stayed unmatched. Per the germline V gene, CDR1 is SGHNT and CDR2 is YYREEE (reference sequence). The CDR3 spans 15 residues. Libraries were prepared by immunoSEQ multiplex PCR; TCRdb keeps only in-frame clonotypes and omits some of them. The sample carries about 230,000 clones, around four fifths recorded once. This clone was counted a single time. The clonotype originates from a man older than 75 with acute or convalescent COVID-19. V gene TRBV5-4 combines with J gene TRBJ1-2, with TRBD1 identical over 9 bases. The sequencing sample was made of peripheral blood. CDR3 nucleotide sequence: TGTGCCAGCAGCATAGGGACAGGGACTAACTATGGCTACACCTTC. It translates to CASSIGTGTNYGYTF.